This T cell receptor (beta chain) was identified during a study of shared clonotypes between healthy human individuals. The wider study: CD4 naive cells filled three plates per donor, CD4 memory three, CD8 naive two and CD8 memory one. Study-level findings and limits: Enrolling few donors narrowed the genetic and exposure-history diversity that was represented.

Sequencing was performed with immunoSEQ multiplex PCR; in TCRdb, only in-frame clones are kept and a portion is missing. The table records some 740,000 clones, around 92% of them present only once. The naive CD8 fraction comprised CD45RO-negative cells positively selected for CCR7 and excluded terminally differentiated effector memory CD45RA+ cells. Caucasian adults residing in Nashville, Tennessee made up all the donors. V was pared by 0 bases and J by 10 bases, with 8 bases of the junction left unmatched. The CDR3 length is 16 residues. Germline assignment: CDR1 SGHRS and CDR2 YFSETQ. Regarding this clone: Its antigen is currently unknown.

V gene TRBV5-1 combines with J gene TRBJ2-1; 12 bases line up with TRBD2. The TCR originated in a man aged 25-45 years in good health. Specimen: naive CD8+ T cells sorted from blood. The CDR3 sequence: CASSLVLAGGAREQFF. The CDR3 DNA is TGCGCCAGCAGCTTGGTCCTAGCGGGAGGGGCTCGGGAGCAGTTCTTC. The full variable domain, rest sourced from reference TRBV5-1 and TRBJ2-1, is KAGVTQTPRYLIKTRGQQVTLSCSPISGHRSVSWYQQTPGQGLQFLFEYFSETQRNKGNFPGRFSGRQFSNSRSEMNVSTLELGDSALYLCASSLVLAGGAREQFFGPGTRLTVL.